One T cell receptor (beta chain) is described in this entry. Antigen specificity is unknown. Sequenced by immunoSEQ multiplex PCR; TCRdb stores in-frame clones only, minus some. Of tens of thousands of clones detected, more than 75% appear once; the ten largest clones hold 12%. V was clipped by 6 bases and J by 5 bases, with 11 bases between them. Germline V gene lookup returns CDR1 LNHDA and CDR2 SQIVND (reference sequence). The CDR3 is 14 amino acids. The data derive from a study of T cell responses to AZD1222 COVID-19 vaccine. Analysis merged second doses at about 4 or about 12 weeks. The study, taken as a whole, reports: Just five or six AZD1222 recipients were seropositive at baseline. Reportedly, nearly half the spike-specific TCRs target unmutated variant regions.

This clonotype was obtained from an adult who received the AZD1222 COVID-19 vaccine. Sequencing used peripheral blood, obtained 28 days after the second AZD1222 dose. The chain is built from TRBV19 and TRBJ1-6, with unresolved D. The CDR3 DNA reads TGTGCCAGTAGCCGTCGGGGAAATAATTCACCCCTCCACTTT. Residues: CASSRRGNNSPLHF.